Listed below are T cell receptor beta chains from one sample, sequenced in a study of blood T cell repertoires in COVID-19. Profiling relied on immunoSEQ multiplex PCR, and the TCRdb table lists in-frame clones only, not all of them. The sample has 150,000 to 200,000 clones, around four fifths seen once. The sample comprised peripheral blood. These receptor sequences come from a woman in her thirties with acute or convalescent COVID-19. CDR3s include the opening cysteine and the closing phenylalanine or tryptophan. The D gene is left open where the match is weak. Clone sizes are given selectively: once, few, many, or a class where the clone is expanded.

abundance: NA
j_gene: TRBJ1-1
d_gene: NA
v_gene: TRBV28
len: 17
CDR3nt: TGTGCCAGCAGCACTCGGACAGATCTTGTAGTGAACACTGAAGCTTTCTTT
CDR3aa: CASSTRTDLVVNTEAFF

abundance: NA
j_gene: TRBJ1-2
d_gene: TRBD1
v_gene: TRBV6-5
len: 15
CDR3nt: TGTGCCAGCAGGACACAGGGGGCGCAGATATATGGCTACACCTTC
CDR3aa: CASRTQGAQIYGYTF

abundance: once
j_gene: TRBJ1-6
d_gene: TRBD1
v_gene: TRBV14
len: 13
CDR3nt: TGTGCCAGCAGCTCAGGGGGAAATTCACCCCTCCACTTT
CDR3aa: CASSSGGNSPLHF

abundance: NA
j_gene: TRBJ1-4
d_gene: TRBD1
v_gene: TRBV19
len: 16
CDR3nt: TGTGCCAGTTCCGGGACAGGGGGCGCGGTATATGAAAAACTGTTTTTT
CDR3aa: CASSGTGGAVYEKLFF

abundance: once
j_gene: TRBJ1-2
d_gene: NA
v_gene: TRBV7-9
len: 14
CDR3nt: TGTGCCAGCAGCTTAAGTAGTCAGGGAGGCGGCTACACCTTC
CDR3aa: CASSLSSQGGGYTF

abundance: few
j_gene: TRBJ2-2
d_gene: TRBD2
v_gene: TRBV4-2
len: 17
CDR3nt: TGTGCCAGCAGCCAAAGGGGACTAGATCTCAGCACCGGGGAGCTGTTTTTT
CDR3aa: CASSQRGLDLSTGELFF

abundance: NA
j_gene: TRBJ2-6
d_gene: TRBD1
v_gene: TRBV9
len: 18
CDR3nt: TGTGCCAGCAGCGTATTTATAGGGGGCAACTCTGGGGCCAACGTCCTGACTTTC
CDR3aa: CASSVFIGGNSGANVLTF

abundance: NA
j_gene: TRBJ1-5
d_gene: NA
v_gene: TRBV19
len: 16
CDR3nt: TGTGCCAGTACTGAAATCGGACAGCTCCGAAATCAGCCCCAGCATTTT
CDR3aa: CASTEIGQLRNQPQHF

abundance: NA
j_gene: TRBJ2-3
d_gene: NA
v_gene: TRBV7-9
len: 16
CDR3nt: TGTGCCAGCAGCTTCCCCCGAGCTCTCCGAACAGATACGCAGTATTTT
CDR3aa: CASSFPRALRTDTQYF

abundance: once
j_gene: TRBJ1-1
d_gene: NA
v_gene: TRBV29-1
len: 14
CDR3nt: TGCAGCGTTGTGTCAGGCTTTATGAACACTGAAGCTTTCTTT
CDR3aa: CSVVSGFMNTEAFF

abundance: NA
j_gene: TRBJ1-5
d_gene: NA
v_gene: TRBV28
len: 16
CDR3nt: TGTGCCAGCAGTTTATGGACGGGAATTGGCAATCAGCCCCAGCATTTT
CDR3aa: CASSLWTGIGNQPQHF

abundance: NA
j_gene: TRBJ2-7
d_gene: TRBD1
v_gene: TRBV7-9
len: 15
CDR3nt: TGTGCCAGCAGCCCCGGGACAGGGGGCTCCTACGAGCAGTACTTC
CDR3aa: CASSPGTGGSYEQYF

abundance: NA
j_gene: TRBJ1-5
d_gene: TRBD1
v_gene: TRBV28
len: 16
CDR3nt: TGTGCCAGCAGTTCCCTCAGGGGGAATAGCAATCAGCCCCAGCATTTT
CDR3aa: CASSSLRGNSNQPQHF

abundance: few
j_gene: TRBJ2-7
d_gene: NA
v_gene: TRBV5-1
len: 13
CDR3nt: TGCGCCAGCAGCTTCAGGGATCGCTACGAGCAGTACTTC
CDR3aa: CASSFRDRYEQYF

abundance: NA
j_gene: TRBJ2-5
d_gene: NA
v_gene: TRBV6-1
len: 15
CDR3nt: TGTGCCAGCAGTGATGGGCAGAATATTAGGGAGACCCAGTACTTC
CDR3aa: CASSDGQNIRETQYF

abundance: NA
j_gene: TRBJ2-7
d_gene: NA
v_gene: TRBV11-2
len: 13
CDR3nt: TGTGCCAGCAGCTTTAGGAGCTCCTACGAGCAGTACTTC
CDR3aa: CASSFRSSYEQYF

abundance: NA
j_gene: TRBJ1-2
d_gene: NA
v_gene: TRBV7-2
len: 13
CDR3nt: TGTGCCAGCAGCTTTCGCAGGGGAGATGGCTACACCTTC
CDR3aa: CASSFRRGDGYTF

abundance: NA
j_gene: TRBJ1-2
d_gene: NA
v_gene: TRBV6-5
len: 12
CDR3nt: TGTGCCAGCTTCGCAGGGGTCTATGGCTACACCTTC
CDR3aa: CASFAGVYGYTF

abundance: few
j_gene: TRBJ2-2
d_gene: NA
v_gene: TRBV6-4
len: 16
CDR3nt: TGTGCCAGCAGTGACTCCCCCAGAACAAACACCGGGGAGCTGTTTTTT
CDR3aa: CASSDSPRTNTGELFF

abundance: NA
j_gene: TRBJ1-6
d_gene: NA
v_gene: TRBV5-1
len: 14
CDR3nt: TGCGCCAGCAGCTACGGACAGAATAATTCACCCCTCCACTTT
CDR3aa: CASSYGQNNSPLHF

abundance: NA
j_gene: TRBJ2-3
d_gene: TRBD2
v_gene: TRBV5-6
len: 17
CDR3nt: TGTGCCAGCAGCCGATACTGGACTAGCGGGGGGACAGATACGCAGTATTTT
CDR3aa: CASSRYWTSGGTDTQYF

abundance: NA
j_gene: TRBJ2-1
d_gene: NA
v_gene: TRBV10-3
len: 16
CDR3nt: TGTGCCATCAGTGAGTCGGGGGCAGGCATTAACAATGAGCAGTTCTTC
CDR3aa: CAISESGAGINNEQFF

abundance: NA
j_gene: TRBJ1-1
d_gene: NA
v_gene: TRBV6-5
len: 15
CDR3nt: TGTGCCAGCAGGGAGATCAGGGGCGCTAGGACTGAAGCTTTCTTT
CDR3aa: CASREIRGARTEAFF

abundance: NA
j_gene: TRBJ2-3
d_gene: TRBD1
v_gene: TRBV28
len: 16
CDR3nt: TGTGCCAGCAGTTTGTGGACAGGGAGTGGCACAGATACGCAGTATTTT
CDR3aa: CASSLWTGSGTDTQYF

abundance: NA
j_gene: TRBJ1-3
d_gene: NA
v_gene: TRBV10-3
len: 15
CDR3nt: TGTGCCATCAGTGCTGGGGGCATTCTGAGAAACACCATATATTTT
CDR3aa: CAISAGGILRNTIYF

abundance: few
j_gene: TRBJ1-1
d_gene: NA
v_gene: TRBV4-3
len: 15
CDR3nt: TGCGCCAGCAGCCGAGGATTGAACAGGTTCGCTGAAGCTTTCTTT
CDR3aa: CASSRGLNRFAEAFF

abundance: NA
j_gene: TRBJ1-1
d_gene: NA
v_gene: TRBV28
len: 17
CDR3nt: TGTGCCAGCAGTTTACCTATGAGCTTGACAGGAAGCACTGAAGCTTTCTTT
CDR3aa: CASSLPMSLTGSTEAFF

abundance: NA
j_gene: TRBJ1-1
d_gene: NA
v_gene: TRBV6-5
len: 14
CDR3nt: TGTGCCAGCAGCCCCCTGCCGGGGGACACTGAAGCTTTCTTT
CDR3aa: CASSPLPGDTEAFF

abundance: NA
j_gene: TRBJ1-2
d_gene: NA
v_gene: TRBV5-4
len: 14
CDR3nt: TGTGCCAGCAGCTTGGCCGACAATTTCTATGGCTACACCTTC
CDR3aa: CASSLADNFYGYTF

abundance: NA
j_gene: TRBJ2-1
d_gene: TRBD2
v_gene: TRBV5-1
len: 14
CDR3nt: TGCGCCAGTTTTCTAGCGGGGGCCCACAATGAGCAGTTCTTC
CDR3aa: CASFLAGAHNEQFF

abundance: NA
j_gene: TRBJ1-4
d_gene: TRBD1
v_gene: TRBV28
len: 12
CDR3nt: TGTGCCAGCTTAAAACAGGGGGCATACCTGTTTTTT
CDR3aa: CASLKQGAYLFF

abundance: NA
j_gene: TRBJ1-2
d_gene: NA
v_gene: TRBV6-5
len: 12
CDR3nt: TGTGCTGCGGGATGGGTGGTCTATGGCTACACCTTC
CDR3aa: CAAGWVVYGYTF

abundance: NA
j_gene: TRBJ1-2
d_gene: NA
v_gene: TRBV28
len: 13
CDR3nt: TGTGCCAGCAATGGACAGCCACTAACGGGCTACACCTTC
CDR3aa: CASNGQPLTGYTF

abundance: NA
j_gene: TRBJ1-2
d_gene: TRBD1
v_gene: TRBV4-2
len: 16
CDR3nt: TGTGCCAGCAGCCAAGAAGGGGGCCGGGCTCGCTATGGCTACACCTTC
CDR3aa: CASSQEGGRARYGYTF

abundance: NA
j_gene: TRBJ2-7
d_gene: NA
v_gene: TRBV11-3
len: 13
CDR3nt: TGTGCCAGCAGCTTATCGCCCCGGCGGGAGCAGTACTTC
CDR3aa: CASSLSPRREQYF

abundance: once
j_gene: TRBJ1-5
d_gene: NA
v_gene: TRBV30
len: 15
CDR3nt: TGTGCCTGGAGCCCCTCCAGTTATAGCAATCAGCCCCAGCATTTT
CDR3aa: CAWSPSSYSNQPQHF

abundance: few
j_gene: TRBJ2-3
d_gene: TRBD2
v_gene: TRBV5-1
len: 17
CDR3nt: TGCGCCAGCAGGATAGCGGGGGGACCCCTAAGGGCAGATACGCAGTATTTT
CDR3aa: CASRIAGGPLRADTQYF

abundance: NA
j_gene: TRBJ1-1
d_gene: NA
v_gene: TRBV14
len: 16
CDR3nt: TGTGCCAGCAGCCAAACAGGCCGCTTACCGAACACTGAAGCTTTCTTT
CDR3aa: CASSQTGRLPNTEAFF

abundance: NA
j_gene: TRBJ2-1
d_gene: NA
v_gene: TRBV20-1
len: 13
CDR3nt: TGCAGTGCTAGTCCGTTCCGGTACAATGAGCAGTTCTTC
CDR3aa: CSASPFRYNEQFF

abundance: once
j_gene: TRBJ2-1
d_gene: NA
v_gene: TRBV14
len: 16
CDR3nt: TGTGCCAGCTCCCCCGAGCCGCTAGGAACCTACAATGAGCAGTTCTTC
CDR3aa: CASSPEPLGTYNEQFF

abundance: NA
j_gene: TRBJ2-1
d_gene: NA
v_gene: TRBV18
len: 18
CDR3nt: TGTGCCAGCTCACTATTCTTAACGCGGAGGGGGCCAAAAGATGAGCAGTTCTTC
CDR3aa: CASSLFLTRRGPKDEQFF

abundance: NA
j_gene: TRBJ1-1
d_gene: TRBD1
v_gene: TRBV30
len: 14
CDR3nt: TGTGCCTGGAGTTGGACAGGGGCGAACACTGAAGCTTTCTTT
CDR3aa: CAWSWTGANTEAFF

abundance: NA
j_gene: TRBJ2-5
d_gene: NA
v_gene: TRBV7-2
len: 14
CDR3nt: TGTGCAAGCTCTCCCGGGACATCGCAAGAGACCCAGTACTTC
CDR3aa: CASSPGTSQETQYF

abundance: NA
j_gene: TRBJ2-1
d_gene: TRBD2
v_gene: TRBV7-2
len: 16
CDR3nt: TGTGCCAGCAGGGTTGGGACTATCTTCTCCTACAATGAGCAGTTCTTC
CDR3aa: CASRVGTIFSYNEQFF

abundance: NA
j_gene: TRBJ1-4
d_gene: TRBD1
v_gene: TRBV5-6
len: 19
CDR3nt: TGTGCCAGCAGCCCTACACAGGGGGACTTGCTAGCAACTAATGAAAAACTGTTTTTT
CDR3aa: CASSPTQGDLLATNEKLFF

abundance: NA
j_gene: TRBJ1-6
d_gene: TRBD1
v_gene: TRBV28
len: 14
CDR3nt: TGTGCCAGCAGCACGACAGGGGAGACCTCACCCCTCCACTTT
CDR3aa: CASSTTGETSPLHF

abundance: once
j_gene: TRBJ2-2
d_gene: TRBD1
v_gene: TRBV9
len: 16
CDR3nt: TGTGCCAGCAGCCCCGGGACAGGGTCAATGGCCGGGGAGCTGTTTTTT
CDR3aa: CASSPGTGSMAGELFF

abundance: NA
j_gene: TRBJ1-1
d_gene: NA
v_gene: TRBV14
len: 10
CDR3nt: TGTGCCAGCAGCCAAGGCCGCCAGGTCTTT
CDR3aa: CASSQGRQVF

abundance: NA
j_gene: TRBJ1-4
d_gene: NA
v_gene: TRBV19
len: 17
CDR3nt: TGTGCCAGTAGCCCTCCCCTCTCCACGGAGGGCCCTGAAAAACTGTTTTTT
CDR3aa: CASSPPLSTEGPEKLFF

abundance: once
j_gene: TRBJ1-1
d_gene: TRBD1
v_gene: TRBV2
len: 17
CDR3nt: TGTGCCAGCAGTGCCGGGACAGCCAACGGGTTGGACACTGAAGCTTTCTTT
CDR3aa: CASSAGTANGLDTEAFF

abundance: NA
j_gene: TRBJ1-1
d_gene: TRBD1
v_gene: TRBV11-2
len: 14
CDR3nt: TGTGCCAGCAGCTTTGGACAGGGGAACACTGAAGCTTTCTTT
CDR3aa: CASSFGQGNTEAFF

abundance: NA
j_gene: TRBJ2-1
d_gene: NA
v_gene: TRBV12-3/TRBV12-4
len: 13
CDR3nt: TGTGCCAGCAGTTTAGGTGGTAACACCCAGCAGTTCTTC
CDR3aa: CASSLGGNTQQFF

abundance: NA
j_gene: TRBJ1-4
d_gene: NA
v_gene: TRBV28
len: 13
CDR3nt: TGTGCCAGCAGTACAACAGGGCCCGAAAAACTGTTTTTT
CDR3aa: CASSTTGPEKLFF

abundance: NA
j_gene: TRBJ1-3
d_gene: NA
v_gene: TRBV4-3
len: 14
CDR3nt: TGCGCCAGCAGCCTCGAACAGGCGGGAAACACCATATATTTT
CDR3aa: CASSLEQAGNTIYF

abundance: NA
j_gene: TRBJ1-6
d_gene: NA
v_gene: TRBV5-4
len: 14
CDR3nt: TGTGCCAGCAGTAGGGCAGGGGATAATTCACCCCTCCACTTT
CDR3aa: CASSRAGDNSPLHF

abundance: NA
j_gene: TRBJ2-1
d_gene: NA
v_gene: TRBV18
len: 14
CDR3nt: TGTGCCAGCGCGTCCGGGACTTATTTCGATGAGCAGTTCTTC
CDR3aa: CASASGTYFDEQFF

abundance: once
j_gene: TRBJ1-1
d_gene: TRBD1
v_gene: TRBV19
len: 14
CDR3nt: TGTGCCACCACTCGGGACAGGATCAACACTGAAGCTTTCTTT
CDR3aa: CATTRDRINTEAFF

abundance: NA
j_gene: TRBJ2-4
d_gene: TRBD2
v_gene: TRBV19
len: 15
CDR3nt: TGTGCCAGTAGCTTAGGACTAGCGGGAGCCAACCACCTGTACTTC
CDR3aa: CASSLGLAGANHLYF

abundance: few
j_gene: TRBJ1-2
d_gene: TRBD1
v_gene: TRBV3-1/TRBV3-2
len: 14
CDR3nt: TGTGCCAGCAGCCTCGACAGGGGACGGAGTGGCTACACCTTC
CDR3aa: CASSLDRGRSGYTF

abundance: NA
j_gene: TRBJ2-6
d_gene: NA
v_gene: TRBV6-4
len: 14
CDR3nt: TGTGCCAGCAGAGGCGGCTCTGGGGCCAACGTCCTGACTTTC
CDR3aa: CASRGGSGANVLTF